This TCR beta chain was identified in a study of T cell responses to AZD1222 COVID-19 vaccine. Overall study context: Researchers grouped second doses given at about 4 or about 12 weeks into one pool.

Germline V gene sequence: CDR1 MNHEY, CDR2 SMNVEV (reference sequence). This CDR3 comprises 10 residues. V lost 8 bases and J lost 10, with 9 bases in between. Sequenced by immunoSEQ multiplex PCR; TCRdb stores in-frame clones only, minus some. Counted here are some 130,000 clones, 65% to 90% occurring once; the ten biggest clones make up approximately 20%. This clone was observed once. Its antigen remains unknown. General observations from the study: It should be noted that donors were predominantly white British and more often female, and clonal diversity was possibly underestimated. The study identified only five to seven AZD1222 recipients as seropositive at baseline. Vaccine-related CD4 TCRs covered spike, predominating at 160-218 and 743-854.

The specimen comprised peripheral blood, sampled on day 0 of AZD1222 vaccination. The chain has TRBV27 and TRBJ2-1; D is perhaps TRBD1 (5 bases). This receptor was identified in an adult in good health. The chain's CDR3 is CASGHYEQFF. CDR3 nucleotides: TGTGCCAGCGGACACTACGAGCAGTTCTTC.